A selection of T cell receptor beta chains follows, all from one sample in a study of spatial heterogeneity in lung cancer. MiXCR, run by TCRdb on the 5' RACE reads, gives a single entry per CDR3 protein. The sample has roughly 48,000 distinct CDR3 sequences, around 5.2% seen once. The sequencing here drew on PBMCs, taken at surgery. These receptors were taken from a male donor with early-stage non-small cell lung cancer. The CDR3 runs from the conserved cysteine through the conserved F or W. Part of the rows lack a size; the others show once, few, many or a class for expanded clones.

v_gene	j_gene	abundance	CDR3aa
TRBV27	TRBJ1-6	many	CASSSRGRINSPLHF
TRBV9	TRBJ1-6	many	CASSVRGSDSPLHF
TRBV5-1	TRBJ1-2	many	CASSLGGWYGYTF
TRBV20-1	TRBJ1-4	-	CSAGRNEKLFF
TRBV7-3	TRBJ2-5	-	CASSSPVEGGETQYF
TRBV5-1	TRBJ2-7	many	CASSLGGTYEQYF
TRBV5-1	TRBJ2-1	many	CASSLDPGGNEQFF
TRBV29-1	TRBJ2-5	many	CSVAGTSGVETQYF
TRBV7-8	TRBJ2-2	many	CASSSTSGFTGELFF
TRBV6-5	TRBJ2-5	many	CASSFGPRKTQYF
TRBV6-2/TRBV6-3	TRBJ2-7	many	CASTLSPLNNYEQYF
TRBV11-2	TRBJ2-1	many	CASSLAIISSYNEQFF
TRBV7-2	TRBJ2-1	many	CASSGWVQYEQFF
TRBV7-3	TRBJ2-3	many	CASSIGVAGLTDTQYF
TRBV15	TRBJ2-5	many	CATSSKGSPETQYF
TRBV2	TRBJ2-5	many	CASSEGPAYETQYF
TRBV5-1	TRBJ1-4	many	CASSLEGSSTNEKLFF
TRBV27	TRBJ2-1	many	CASSRQGGYNEQFF
TRBV13	TRBJ1-6	many	CASSFGQGYNSPLHF
TRBV7-2	TRBJ1-2	many	CASSLEQSNYGYTF
TRBV27	TRBJ2-1	-	CASSLLAGNNEQFF
TRBV7-3	TRBJ2-3	-	CASSLPGLDTQYF
TRBV12-3/TRBV12-4	TRBJ1-4	many	CASSFQDSGKLFF
TRBV2	TRBJ2-1	many	CASSEHFGRDGEQFF
TRBV6-6	TRBJ2-5	many	CASIAAVQETQYF
TRBV2	TRBJ1-2	many	CASSGDSDYGYTF
TRBV5-1	TRBJ2-5	-	CASSSMTRAETQYF
TRBV10-3	TRBJ2-7	few	CAISLAGVTEQYF
TRBV4-1	TRBJ1-1	-	CASSQGPWDTEAFF
TRBV7-9	TRBJ1-1	many	CASRGPSFMNTEAFF
TRBV6-4	TRBJ2-2	many	CASRASLTGELFF
TRBV2	TRBJ2-7	many	CASSGDGNLSYEQYF
TRBV7-9	TRBJ2-2	many	CASSPTRNTGELFF
TRBV20-1	TRBJ2-5	many	CSARDTSGIETQYF
TRBV29-1	TRBJ2-2	-	CSVGHYTGELFF
TRBV20-1	TRBJ1-5	many	CSARGQYNQPQHF
TRBV2	TRBJ2-5	few	CASTQLAGAQETQYF
TRBV11-1	TRBJ2-6	medium-sized	CASSRDSSGANVLTF
TRBV6-6	TRBJ1-1	-	CASSFTMNTEAFF
TRBV28	TRBJ2-1	many	CASSTIRGVYNEQFF
TRBV5-1	TRBJ2-7	many	CASSPRGRKAPGEQYF
TRBV6-1	TRBJ1-2	few	CASSETWGGGYGYTF
TRBV29-1	TRBJ2-3	many	CSAWDRGLMDTQYF
TRBV29-1	TRBJ1-2	many	CSVLGQGADGYTF
TRBV6-5	TRBJ2-4	many	CASSLRGQNIQYF
TRBV5-4	TRBJ2-7	many	CASSAGTDKDQYF
TRBV2	TRBJ2-5	many	CASTILAGGETQYF
TRBV19	TRBJ2-3	few	CACSIDGYTDTQYF
TRBV3-1	TRBJ2-7	many	CASSRDRREQYF